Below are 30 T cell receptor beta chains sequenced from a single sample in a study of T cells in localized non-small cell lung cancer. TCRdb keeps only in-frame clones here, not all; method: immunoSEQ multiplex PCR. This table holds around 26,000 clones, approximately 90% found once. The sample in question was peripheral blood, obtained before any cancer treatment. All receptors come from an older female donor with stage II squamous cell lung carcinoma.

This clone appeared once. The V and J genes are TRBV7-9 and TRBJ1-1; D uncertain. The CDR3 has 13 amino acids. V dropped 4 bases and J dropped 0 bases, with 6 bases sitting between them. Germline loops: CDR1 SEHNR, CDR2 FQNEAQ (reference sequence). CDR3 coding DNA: TGTGCCAGCAGCTCGCAGCTGAACACTGAAGCTTTCTTT. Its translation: CASSSQLNTEAFF. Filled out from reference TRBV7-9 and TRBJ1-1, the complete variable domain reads DTGVSQNPRHKITKRGQNVTFRCDPISEHNRLYWYRQTLGQGPEFLTYFQNEAQLEKSRLLSDRFSAERPKGSFSTLEIQRTEQGDSAMYLCASSSQLNTEAFFGQGTRLTVV.

CDR3 residues: CASSSMTSGGSGELFF. The CDR3 bases are TGTGCCAGCAGCTCGATGACTAGCGGGGGATCCGGGGAGCTGTTTTTT. The J gene is TRBJ2-2, the V gene TRBV7-3; 12 nucleotides agree with TRBD2. CDR1 and CDR2 from the germline V gene are SGHTA and FQGTGA. This CDR3 has 16 amino acids. Germline trimming cut 4 bases from V and 6 bases from J; bases unmatched to any gene: 6.

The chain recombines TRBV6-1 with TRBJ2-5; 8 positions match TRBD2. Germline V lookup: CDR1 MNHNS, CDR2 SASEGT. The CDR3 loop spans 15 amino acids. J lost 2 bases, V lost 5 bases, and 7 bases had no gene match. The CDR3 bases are TGTGCCAGCAGTCGAAACGGGGGGGAGCAAGAGACCCAGTACTTC. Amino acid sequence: CASSRNGGEQETQYF.

CDR3 nucleotide sequence: TGTGCCAGTAGTCCGACGGGTGTTCGAAATGAGCAGTTCTTC. Translation: CASSPTGVRNEQFF. This chain links TRBV19 with TRBJ2-1; D is unresolved. The germline gives CDR1 LNHDA, CDR2 SQIVND (reference sequence). Trimming took 5 bases from V and 7 from J, leaving 15 bases between them. The CDR3 runs 14 residues.

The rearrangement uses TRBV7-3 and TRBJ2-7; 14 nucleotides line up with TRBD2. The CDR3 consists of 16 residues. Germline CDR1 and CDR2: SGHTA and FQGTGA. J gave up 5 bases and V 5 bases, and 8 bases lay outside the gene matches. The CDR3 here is CASSTYGTSGRDEQYF. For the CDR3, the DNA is TGTGCCAGCAGCACATACGGGACTAGCGGGAGAGACGAGCAGTACTTC.

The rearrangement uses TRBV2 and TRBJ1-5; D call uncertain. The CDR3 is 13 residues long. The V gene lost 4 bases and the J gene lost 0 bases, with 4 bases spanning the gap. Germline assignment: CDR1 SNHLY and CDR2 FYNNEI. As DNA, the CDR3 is TGTGCCAGCAGTGGATATAGCAATCAGCCCCAGCATTTT. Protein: CASSGYSNQPQHF.

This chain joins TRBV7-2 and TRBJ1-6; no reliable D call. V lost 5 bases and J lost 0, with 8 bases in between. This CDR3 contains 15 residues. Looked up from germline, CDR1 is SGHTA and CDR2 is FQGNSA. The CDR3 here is CASSDKTSYNSPLHF. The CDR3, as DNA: TGTGCCAGCAGCGACAAAACCTCCTATAATTCACCCCTCCACTTT.

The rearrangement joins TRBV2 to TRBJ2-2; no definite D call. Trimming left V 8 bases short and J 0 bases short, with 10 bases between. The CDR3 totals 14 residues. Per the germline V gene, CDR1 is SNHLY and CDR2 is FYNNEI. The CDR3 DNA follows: TGTGCCAGCCTAGGGCACCCGAACACCGGGGAGCTGTTTTTT. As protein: CASLGHPNTGELFF.

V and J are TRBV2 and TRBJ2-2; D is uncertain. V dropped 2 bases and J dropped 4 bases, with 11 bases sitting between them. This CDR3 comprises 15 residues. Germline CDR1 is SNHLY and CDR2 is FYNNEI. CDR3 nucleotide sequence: TGTGCCAGCAGTGAAAACTCCAAGGGCACCGGGGAGCTGTTTTTT. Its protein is CASSENSKGTGELFF.

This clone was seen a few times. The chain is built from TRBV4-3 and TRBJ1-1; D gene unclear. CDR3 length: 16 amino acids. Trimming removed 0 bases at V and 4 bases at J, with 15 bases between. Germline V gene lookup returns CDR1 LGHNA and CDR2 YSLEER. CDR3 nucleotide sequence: TGCGCCAGCAGCCAAGATAGTGGAGGTGGGAGCACTGAAGCTTTCTTT. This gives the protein CASSQDSGGGSTEAFF.

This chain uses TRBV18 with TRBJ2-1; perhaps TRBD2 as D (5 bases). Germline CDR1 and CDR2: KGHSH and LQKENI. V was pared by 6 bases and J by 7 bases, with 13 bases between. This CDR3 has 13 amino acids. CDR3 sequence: CASSPAGGNEQFF. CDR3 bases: TGTGCCAGCTCCCCGGCGGGTGGGAATGAGCAGTTCTTC.

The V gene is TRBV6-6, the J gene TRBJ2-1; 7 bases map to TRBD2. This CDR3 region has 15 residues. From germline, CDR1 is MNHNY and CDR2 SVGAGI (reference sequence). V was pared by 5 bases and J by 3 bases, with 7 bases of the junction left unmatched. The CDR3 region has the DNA TGTGCCAGCAGTCCCCAGCGGGGAGTCTACAATGAGCAGTTCTTC. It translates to CASSPQRGVYNEQFF.

The CDR3 loop is CASSLGRLRTEAFF. In nucleotides, the CDR3 is TGTGCCAGCAGCTTGGGGAGGTTGCGGACTGAAGCTTTCTTT. J is TRBJ1-1 and V is TRBV7-8; D uncertain. V was pared by 3 bases and J by 5 bases, with 13 bases between. The CDR3 length is 14 residues. The germline V gene has CDR1 SGHVS and CDR2 FQNEAQ.

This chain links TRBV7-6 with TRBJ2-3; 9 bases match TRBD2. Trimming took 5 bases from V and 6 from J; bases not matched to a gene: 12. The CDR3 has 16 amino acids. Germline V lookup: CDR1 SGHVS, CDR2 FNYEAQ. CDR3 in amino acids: CASSPSGAGRADTQYF. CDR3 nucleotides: TGTGCCAGCAGCCCTAGCGGGGCGGGACGGGCCGATACGCAGTATTTT.

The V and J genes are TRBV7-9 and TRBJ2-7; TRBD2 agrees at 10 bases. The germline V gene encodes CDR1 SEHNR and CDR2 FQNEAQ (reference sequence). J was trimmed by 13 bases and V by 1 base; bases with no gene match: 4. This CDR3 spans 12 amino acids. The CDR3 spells CASSLDELAGYF. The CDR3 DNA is TGTGCCAGCAGCTTAGATGAACTAGCGGGATACTTC.

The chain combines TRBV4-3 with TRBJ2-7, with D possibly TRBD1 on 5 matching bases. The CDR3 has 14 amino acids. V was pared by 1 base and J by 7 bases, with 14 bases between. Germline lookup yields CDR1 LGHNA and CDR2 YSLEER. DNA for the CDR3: TGCGCCAGCAGCCAAGGACTCTCAAAGGGGGAGCAGTACTTC. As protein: CASSQGLSKGEQYF.

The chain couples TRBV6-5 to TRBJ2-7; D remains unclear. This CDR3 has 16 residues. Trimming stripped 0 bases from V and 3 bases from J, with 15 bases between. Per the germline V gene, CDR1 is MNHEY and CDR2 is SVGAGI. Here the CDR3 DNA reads TGTGCCAGCAGTTACTCGAGGCCCGGGCAAGGCTACGAGCAGTACTTC. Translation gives CASSYSRPGQGYEQYF.

The CDR3 DNA reads TGTGCCAGCAGCTTGGATCGGTCTAGCGGGAATTTAGCTACGCAGTATTTT. Amino acid sequence: CASSLDRSSGNLATQYF. The rearrangement links TRBV5-5 to TRBJ2-3; 9 positions agree with TRBD2. Germline CDR1 is SGHKS and CDR2 is YYEKEE (reference sequence). The CDR3 is 17 amino acids. J gave up 8 bases and V 0 bases, and 13 bases lay outside the gene matches.

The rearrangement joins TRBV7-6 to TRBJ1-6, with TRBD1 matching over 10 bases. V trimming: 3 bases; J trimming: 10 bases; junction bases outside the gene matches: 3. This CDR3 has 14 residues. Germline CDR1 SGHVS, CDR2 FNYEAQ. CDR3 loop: CASSLTGGGSPLHF. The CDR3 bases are TGTGCCAGCAGCTTGACAGGGGGCGGGTCACCCCTCCACTTT.

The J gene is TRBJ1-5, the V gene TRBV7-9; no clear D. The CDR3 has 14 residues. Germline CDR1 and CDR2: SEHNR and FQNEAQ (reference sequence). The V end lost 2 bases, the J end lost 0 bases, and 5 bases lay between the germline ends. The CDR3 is CASSLPDSNQPQHF. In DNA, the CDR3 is TGTGCCAGCAGCTTACCAGATAGCAATCAGCCCCAGCATTTT.

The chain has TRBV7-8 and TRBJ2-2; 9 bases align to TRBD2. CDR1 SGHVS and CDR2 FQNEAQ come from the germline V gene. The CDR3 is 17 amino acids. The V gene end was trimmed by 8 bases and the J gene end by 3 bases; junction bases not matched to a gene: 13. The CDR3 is CASGTSERGADTGELFF. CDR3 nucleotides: TGTGCCAGCGGGACGTCGGAGCGGGGGGCCGACACCGGGGAGCTGTTTTTT.

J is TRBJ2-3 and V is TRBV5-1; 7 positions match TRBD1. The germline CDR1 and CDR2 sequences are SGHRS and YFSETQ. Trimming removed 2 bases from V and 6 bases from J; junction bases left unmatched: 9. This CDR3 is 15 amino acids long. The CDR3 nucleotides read TGCGCCAGCAGCTTCCTGGAGACAGGGACGGATACGCAGTATTTT. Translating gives CASSFLETGTDTQYF.

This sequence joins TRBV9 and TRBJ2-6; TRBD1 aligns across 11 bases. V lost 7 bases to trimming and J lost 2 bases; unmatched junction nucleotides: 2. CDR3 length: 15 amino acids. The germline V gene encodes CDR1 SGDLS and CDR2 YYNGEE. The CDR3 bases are TGTGCCAGCGGGACAGGGGGGACTGGGGCCAACGTCCTGACTTTC. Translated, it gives CASGTGGTGANVLTF.

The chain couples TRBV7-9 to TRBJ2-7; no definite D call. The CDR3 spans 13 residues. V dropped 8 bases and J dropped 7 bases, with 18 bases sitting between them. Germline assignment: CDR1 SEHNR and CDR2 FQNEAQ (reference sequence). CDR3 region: CASRPRAPGEQYF. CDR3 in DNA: TGTGCCAGCCGCCCCCGTGCCCCGGGTGAGCAGTACTTC.

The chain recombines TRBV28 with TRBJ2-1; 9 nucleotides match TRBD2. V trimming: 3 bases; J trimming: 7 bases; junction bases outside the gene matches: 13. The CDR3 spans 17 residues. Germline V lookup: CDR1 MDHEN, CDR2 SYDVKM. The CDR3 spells CASSFTRWRGGHNEQFF. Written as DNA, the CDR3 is TGTGCCAGCAGTTTTACCCGTTGGCGGGGGGGCCATAATGAGCAGTTCTTC.

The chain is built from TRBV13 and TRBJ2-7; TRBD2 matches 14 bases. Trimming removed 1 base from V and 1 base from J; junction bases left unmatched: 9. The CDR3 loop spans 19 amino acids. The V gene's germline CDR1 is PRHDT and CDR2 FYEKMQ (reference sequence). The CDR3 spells CASSLVLGLAGEKSYEQYF. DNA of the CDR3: TGTGCCAGCAGCTTAGTTCTGGGACTAGCGGGAGAAAAGTCCTACGAGCAGTACTTC.

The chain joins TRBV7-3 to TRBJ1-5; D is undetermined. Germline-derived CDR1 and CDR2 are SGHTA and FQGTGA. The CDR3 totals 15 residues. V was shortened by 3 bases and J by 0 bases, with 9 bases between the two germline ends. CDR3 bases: TGTGCCAGCAGCTTTACACCATATAGCAATCAGCCCCAGCATTTT. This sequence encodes CASSFTPYSNQPQHF. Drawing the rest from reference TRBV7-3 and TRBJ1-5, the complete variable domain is GAGVSQTPSNKVTEKGKYVELRCDPISGHTALYWYRQSLGQGPEFLIYFQGTGAADDSGLPNDRFFAVRPEGSVSTLKIQRTERGDSAVYLCASSFTPYSNQPQHFGDGTRLSIL.

The CDR3 reads CASSYSQEDEQFF. In nucleotides, the CDR3 is TGTGCCAGCAGTTACTCGCAGGAGGATGAGCAGTTCTTC. J is TRBJ2-1 and V is TRBV6-5; a weak D match, TRBD2 (5 bases). Germline V gene data show CDR1 as MNHEY and CDR2 as SVGAGI. This CDR3 is 13 amino acids long. Deletions cut 0 bases from V and 8 bases from J, with 8 bases between.

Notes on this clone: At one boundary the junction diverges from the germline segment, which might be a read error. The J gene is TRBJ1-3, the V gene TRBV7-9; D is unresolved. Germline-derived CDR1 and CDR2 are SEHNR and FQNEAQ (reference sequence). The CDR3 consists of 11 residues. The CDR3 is CASSYKAGPHF. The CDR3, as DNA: TGTGCCAGCAGCTACAAAGCCGGGCCCCATTTT.

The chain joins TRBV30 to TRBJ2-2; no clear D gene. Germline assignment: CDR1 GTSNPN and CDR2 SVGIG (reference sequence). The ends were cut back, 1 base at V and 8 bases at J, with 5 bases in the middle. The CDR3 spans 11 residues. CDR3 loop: CAWSGVGELFF. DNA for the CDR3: TGTGCCTGGAGTGGGGTGGGGGAGCTGTTTTTT.